This T cell receptor beta chain was identified in a study of cytomegalovirus exposure and HLA in healthy donors. Overall study findings and caveats: The listing of roughly 160 TCR beta chains classed them as cytomegalovirus-associated. There were reportedly fewer N-insertions in an Asian-associated ancestry cluster than the roughly 610-donor mean, in a later analysis. Several top significant clusters appeared, in a later analysis, to be linked to common viral pathogens.

Researchers ran the PCR with 60 Vbeta and 13 Jbeta primers. Clones were read by immunoSEQ multiplex PCR, and TCRdb kept only the in-frame ones, dropping some. The data show some 160,000 clones, 80% to 90% seen once. Of note for this clone: The antigen is not known.

CDR1 and CDR2 from the germline V gene are MDHEN and SYDVKM. J lost 2 bases, V lost 2 bases, and 2 bases had no gene match. There are 14 residues in the CDR3. The sequence was collected from a boy younger than 10 in good health and CMV-seronegative. The rearrangement uses TRBV28 and TRBJ2-7, with 8 bases fitting TRBD1. Sequencing input: PBMCs. In nucleotides, the CDR3 is TGTGCCAGCAGTTTACAGGGGGCCCCCTACGAGCAGTACTTC. It yields the protein CASSLQGAPYEQYF.